Listed below are T cell receptor beta chains from one sample, sequenced in a study of PD-L1 blockade in urothelial cancer. Only in-frame clones appear in the TCRdb table, and some are missing; sequencing was by immunoSEQ multiplex PCR. Of some 56,000 clones listed, around 86% were seen once; the top ten hold approximately 14%. This specimen was PBMCs, taken around atezolizumab (anti-PD-L1) treatment. The receptor source for this set is a man between 65 and 80 years old with urothelial cancer. CDR3s include the opening cysteine and the closing phenylalanine or tryptophan. D genes are given only for firm matches. The size of a clone is reported for some rows only, either as once, few or many, or as a class for expanded clones.

clone_size	d_call	v_call	j_call	cdr3_nt	cdr3_aa
once	TRBD1	TRBV19	TRBJ1-2	TGTGCCAGTAGTATCTCAGGAGGGACAGGAGGTTCTAACTATGGCTACACCTTC	CASSISGGTGGSNYGYTF
-	TRBD2	TRBV19	TRBJ2-2	TGTGCCAGTAGTCCCCCGGGCGGGACTAGCGGGAGAAGCGGGGAGCTGTTTTTT	CASSPPGGTSGRSGELFF
-	TRBD1	TRBV18	TRBJ2-2	TGTGCCAGCTCACCAGAACAGGGGCCCGGGGAGCTGTTTTTT	CASSPEQGPGELFF
-	-	TRBV28	TRBJ1-2	TGTGCCAGCAGGCTAGGGGGAAACTATGGCTACACCTTC	CASRLGGNYGYTF
-	-	TRBV27	TRBJ1-5	TGTGCCAGCAGTTTGGGCGGACTCAATCAGCCCCAGCATTTT	CASSLGGLNQPQHF
-	TRBD1	TRBV27	TRBJ2-7	TGTGCCAGCAGTCCTTGGACAGGGACCTACGAGCAGTACTTC	CASSPWTGTYEQYF
-	TRBD1	TRBV2	TRBJ1-5	TGTGCCAGCAGCGGGACAGGGACTCAGCCCCAGCATTTT	CASSGTGTQPQHF
-	TRBD1	TRBV18	TRBJ2-2	TGTGCCAGCTCACCGGGACAGGGGAACACCGGGGAGCTGTTTTTT	CASSPGQGNTGELFF
once	TRBD2	TRBV19	TRBJ2-7	TGTGCCAGTAGCGGCCTTAGCGGGAGCTCCTACGAGCAGTACTTC	CASSGLSGSSYEQYF
-	-	TRBV20-1	TRBJ2-3	TGCAGTGCTAGAGGGAGCGATACGCAGTATTTT	CSARGSDTQYF
-	TRBD2	TRBV19	TRBJ2-1	TGTGCCAGTAGTACGCCACCCTGGGCTAGCGGGAGTGGGGCAAGGAATGAGCAGTTCTTC	CASSTPPWASGSGARNEQFF
few	TRBD2	TRBV28	TRBJ2-5	TGTGCCAGCAGTCCCGACGGGGGGATAGGGCAGGAGACCCAGTACTTC	CASSPDGGIGQETQYF
-	-	TRBV19	TRBJ1-1	TGTGCCAGTAGGGCGGCGGATGAAGCTTTCTTT	CASRAADEAFF
-	-	TRBV7-2	TRBJ2-2	TGTGCCAGCAGCTTAGGACGGGCGAACACCGGGGAGCTGTTTTTT	CASSLGRANTGELFF
-	-	TRBV10-3	TRBJ1-1	TGTGCCATCAGTGATCCGAAGGGGAGGGTGAACACTGAAGCTTTCTTT	CAISDPKGRVNTEAFF
-	TRBD1	TRBV5-1	TRBJ2-7	TGCGCCAGCAGCTTGGCCGGGACAGGGCGCGAGCAGTACTTC	CASSLAGTGREQYF
-	TRBD2	TRBV5-1	TRBJ2-5	TGCGCCAGCAGCTGGGGGGGGACGTCTATCGGGGAGACCCAGTACTTC	CASSWGGTSIGETQYF
-	-	TRBV7-9	TRBJ2-7	TGTGCCAGCAGCTACGCTACCTACGAGCAGTACTTC	CASSYATYEQYF
-	-	TRBV9	TRBJ2-6	TGTGCCAGCAGCGTAGCGGGGTCTGGGGCCAACGTCCTGACTTTC	CASSVAGSGANVLTF
-	TRBD1	TRBV29-1	TRBJ2-5	TGCAGCGTGCACAGGGGAGAGACCCAGTACTTC	CSVHRGETQYF
-	-	TRBV6-1	TRBJ1-5	TGTGCCAGCAGTCGGACAGTTACGCTCAATCAGCCCCAGCATTTT	CASSRTVTLNQPQHF
few	-	TRBV25-1	TRBJ1-2	TGTGCCAGCAGTGAATATTGGGCTGAGGGGGAGCGGTACACCTTC	CASSEYWAEGERYTF
-	TRBD1	TRBV28	TRBJ1-5	TGTGCCAGCAGACAGGGACAGGGGAGGCAGCCCCAGCATTTT	CASRQGQGRQPQHF
-	TRBD1	TRBV5-1	TRBJ1-1	TGCGCCAGCAGCTCGGGACAGGTCGGAAGGGGTGCTTTCTTT	CASSSGQVGRGAFF
-	TRBD1	TRBV6-6	TRBJ1-1	TGTGCCAGCAGTCGACAGGGGGTGGCGGCTTTCTTT	CASSRQGVAAFF
-	TRBD1	TRBV7-2	TRBJ1-2	TGTGCCAGTGAGGTGCAGGGGGCGGGAGGCTACACCTTC	CASEVQGAGGYTF
once	TRBD2	TRBV5-1	TRBJ2-1	TGCGCCAGCAGCTTGGTACTAGCGGGGGACAATGAGCAGTTCTTC	CASSLVLAGDNEQFF
-	-	TRBV27	TRBJ2-5	TGTGCCAGCAGTTTACATAGCCAAGAGACCCAGTACTTC	CASSLHSQETQYF
-	TRBD2	TRBV11-2	TRBJ2-1	TGTGCCAGCAGCCTCGGGGGGAGAGGAGGGCAGTTCTTC	CASSLGGRGGQFF
-	-	TRBV11-2	TRBJ2-7	TGTGCCAGCTTGGGCAGGTCCTCCTACGAGCAGTACTTC	CASLGRSSYEQYF
-	-	TRBV4-2	TRBJ1-2	TGTGCCAGCAGCCAAGACGTGGAGGGCAGGGCTCTCTTC	CASSQDVEGRALF
-	TRBD1	TRBV7-9	TRBJ1-5	TGTGCCAGCAGCCGATCCCCGGGACAGGGGGCAGGGCAGCCCCAGCATTTT	CASSRSPGQGAGQPQHF
-	-	TRBV7-7	TRBJ2-2	TGTGCCAGCGGACAGACGAACACCGGGGAGCTGTTTTTT	CASGQTNTGELFF
-	-	TRBV25-1	TRBJ1-1	TGTGCCAGCACCCGGGGGGCTTTGAACACTGAAGCTTTCTTT	CASTRGALNTEAFF
-	TRBD1	TRBV18	TRBJ1-1	TGTGCCAGCTCACCTGGACAGGGAAGTCCCCTTGAAGCTTTCTTT	CASSPGQGSPLEAFF
few	TRBD2	TRBV19	TRBJ2-7	TGTGCCAGTAGTATGATGAGCGGGAGTCGGTCCTACGAGCAGTACTTC	CASSMMSGSRSYEQYF
-	-	TRBV2	TRBJ1-1	TGTGCCAGCGAACTCAGCGAAGGGGTTATCACTGAAGCTTTCTTT	CASELSEGVITEAFF
-	-	TRBV19	TRBJ2-7	TGTGCCAGTACCCTAGGAGGGGAGGACTCCTACGAGCAGTACTTC	CASTLGGEDSYEQYF
-	TRBD1	TRBV4-2	TRBJ2-1	TGTGCCAGCAGCCAAGAGGACAGGTTGAATGAGCAGTTCTTC	CASSQEDRLNEQFF
once	TRBD1	TRBV5-1	TRBJ2-7	TGCGCCAGCAGCTTGGAGGGACAGGGCTACGAGCAGTACTTC	CASSLEGQGYEQYF
-	TRBD1	TRBV27	TRBJ2-1	TGTGCCAGCAGTGATACAGGGGGAAGGAAGCAGTTCTTC	CASSDTGGRKQFF
-	-	TRBV28	TRBJ2-7	TGTGCCAGCAGCTTCCAACAGGGAACGGGCTACGAGCAGTACTTC	CASSFQQGTGYEQYF
-	TRBD2	TRBV10-2	TRBJ2-7	TGCGCCAGCACCGCAAGCGGGAGTCTTTACGAGCAGTACTTC	CASTASGSLYEQYF
-	TRBD1	TRBV5-4	TRBJ1-1	TGTGCCAGCAGCTTGGGACAGGGGAGCGTCACTGAAGCTTTCTTT	CASSLGQGSVTEAFF
few	TRBD1	TRBV5-6	TRBJ2-7	TGTGCCAGCAGCTTACCGGGACAGGGGGTCCACGAGCAGTACTTC	CASSLPGQGVHEQYF
few	TRBD2	TRBV27	TRBJ2-7	TGTGCCAGCAGTTCCGGACTAGGGTTCGTCGAGCAGTACTTC	CASSSGLGFVEQYF
-	-	TRBV7-8	TRBJ2-3	TGTGCCAGCAGCCCCGCTCGGTCCCAAAATACGCAGTATTTT	CASSPARSQNTQYF
-	TRBD2	TRBV30	TRBJ2-1	TGTGCCTGTACGGGTGCGGGAGTCTACAATGAGCAGTTCTTC	CACTGAGVYNEQFF
-	-	TRBV18	TRBJ1-4	TGTGCCAGCTCACCCGGCGTGGGGCTCGGTGAAAAACTGTTTTTT	CASSPGVGLGEKLFF
-	-	TRBV7-9	TRBJ2-5	TGTGCCAGCAGCTTAACCTCGACAGGCCAAGAGACCCAGTACTTC	CASSLTSTGQETQYF
-	-	TRBV19	TRBJ2-4	TGTGCCAGTAGTATTCGCCCTCGAGCGGTTGGAAACATTCAGTACTTC	CASSIRPRAVGNIQYF
-	TRBD1	TRBV5-4	TRBJ1-2	TGTGCCAGCAGCTTGGATGCAGGGGGCGGGTTTGTTGGCTACACCTTC	CASSLDAGGGFVGYTF
-	TRBD1	TRBV6-5	TRBJ1-1	TGTGCCAGCAGTCGCCCGACAGGGACGGCGTCTGAAGCTTTCTTT	CASSRPTGTASEAFF
-	TRBD1	TRBV6-5	TRBJ1-1	TGTGCCAGCAGCCCCGGGACAGCCAACACTGAAGCTTTCTTT	CASSPGTANTEAFF
-	TRBD1	TRBV13	TRBJ2-5	TGTGCCAGCAGCTTAGGAACGAGGGACAGGGATGAGACCCAGTACTTC	CASSLGTRDRDETQYF
-	-	TRBV25-1	TRBJ2-1	TGTGCCAGCAGCCGAAGCGCGTCTGGGCAGTTCTTC	CASSRSASGQFF
-	-	TRBV5-6	TRBJ1-3	TGTGCCAGCAGCTTAGGGACTTCTGGAAACACCATATATTTT	CASSLGTSGNTIYF
-	-	TRBV28	TRBJ1-2	TGTGCCAGCAGTTACCCCCCTGTGGAGGGCTACACCTTC	CASSYPPVEGYTF
-	TRBD2	TRBV19	TRBJ2-1	TGTGCCTCGGGGGGGGCTTCCTACAATGAGCAGTTCTTC	CASGGASYNEQFF
once	-	TRBV9	TRBJ2-1	TGTGCCAGCAGCCCCCGGAGAGCGGGCGGCAATGAGCAGTTCTTC	CASSPRRAGGNEQFF